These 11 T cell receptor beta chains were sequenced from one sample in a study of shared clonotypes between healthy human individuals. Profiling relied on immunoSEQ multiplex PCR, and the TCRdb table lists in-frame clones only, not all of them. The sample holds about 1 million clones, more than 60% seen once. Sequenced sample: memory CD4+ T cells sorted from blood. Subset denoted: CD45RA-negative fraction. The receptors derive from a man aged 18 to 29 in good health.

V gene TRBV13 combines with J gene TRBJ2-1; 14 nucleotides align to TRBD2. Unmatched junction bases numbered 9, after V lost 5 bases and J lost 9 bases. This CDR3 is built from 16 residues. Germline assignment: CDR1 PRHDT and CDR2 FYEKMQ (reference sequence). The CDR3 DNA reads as TGTGCCAGCAGCCCAGGGACTAGCGGGAGAAGGGGTGAGCAGTTCTTC. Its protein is CASSPGTSGRRGEQFF.

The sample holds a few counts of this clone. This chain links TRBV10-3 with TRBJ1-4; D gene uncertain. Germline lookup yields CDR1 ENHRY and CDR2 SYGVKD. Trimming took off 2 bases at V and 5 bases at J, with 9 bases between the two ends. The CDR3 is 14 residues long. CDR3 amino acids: CAISEGYRNEKLFF. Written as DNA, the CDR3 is TGTGCCATCAGTGAGGGCTACAGAAATGAAAAACTGTTTTTT.

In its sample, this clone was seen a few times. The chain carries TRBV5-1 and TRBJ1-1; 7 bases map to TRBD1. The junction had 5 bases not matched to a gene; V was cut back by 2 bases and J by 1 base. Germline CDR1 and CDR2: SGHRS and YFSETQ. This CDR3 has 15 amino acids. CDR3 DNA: TGCGCCAGCAGCTTCCCGGGACAGCAGAACACTGAAGCTTTCTTT. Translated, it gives CASSFPGQQNTEAFF.

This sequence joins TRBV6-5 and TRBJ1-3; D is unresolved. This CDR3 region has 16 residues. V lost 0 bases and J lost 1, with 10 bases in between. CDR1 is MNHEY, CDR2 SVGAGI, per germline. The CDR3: CASSYSSRNSGNTIYF. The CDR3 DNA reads TGTGCCAGCAGTTACTCGTCACGGAATTCTGGAAACACCATATATTTT.

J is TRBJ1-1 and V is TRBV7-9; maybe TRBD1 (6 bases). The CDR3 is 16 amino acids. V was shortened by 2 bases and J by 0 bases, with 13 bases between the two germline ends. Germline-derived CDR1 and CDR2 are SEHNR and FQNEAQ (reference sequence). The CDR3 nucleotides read TGTGCCAGCAGCTTAAATGGGGACACCATGAACACTGAAGCTTTCTTT. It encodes CASSLNGDTMNTEAFF.

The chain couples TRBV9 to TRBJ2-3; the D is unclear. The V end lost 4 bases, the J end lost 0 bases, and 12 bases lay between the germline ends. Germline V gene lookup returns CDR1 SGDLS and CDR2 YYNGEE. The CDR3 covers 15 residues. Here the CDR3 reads CASSYGPQSTDTQYF. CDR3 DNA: TGTGCCAGCAGCTATGGGCCTCAAAGCACAGATACGCAGTATTTT.

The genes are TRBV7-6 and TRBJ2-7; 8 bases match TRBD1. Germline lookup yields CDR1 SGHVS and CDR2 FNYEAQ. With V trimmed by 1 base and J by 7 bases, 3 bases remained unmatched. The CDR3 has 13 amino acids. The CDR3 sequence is CASSLDGQGEQYF. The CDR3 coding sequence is TGTGCCAGCAGCTTAGATGGACAGGGTGAGCAGTACTTC.

CDR3 protein: CASSLGFGLAAYEQYF. The CDR3 DNA is TGCGCCAGCAGCTTGGGATTCGGACTAGCGGCCTACGAGCAGTACTTC. The genes are TRBV5-1 and TRBJ2-7; TRBD2 matches at 10 bases. CDR1 SGHRS and CDR2 YFSETQ come from the germline V gene. The trim removed 0 bases at V and 2 bases at J, leaving 5 bases unmatched. The CDR3 has 16 residues. Variable domain in full (rest from reference TRBV5-1 and TRBJ2-7): KAGVTQTPRYLIKTRGQQVTLSCSPISGHRSVSWYQQTPGQGLQFLFEYFSETQRNKGNFPGRFSGRQFSNSRSEMNVSTLELGDSALYLCASSLGFGLAAYEQYFGPGTRLTVT.

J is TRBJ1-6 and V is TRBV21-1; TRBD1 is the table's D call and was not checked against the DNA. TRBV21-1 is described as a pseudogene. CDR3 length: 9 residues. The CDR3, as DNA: TGTGCCAGCTCAGGGTCCCTCCACTTT. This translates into CASSGSLHF.

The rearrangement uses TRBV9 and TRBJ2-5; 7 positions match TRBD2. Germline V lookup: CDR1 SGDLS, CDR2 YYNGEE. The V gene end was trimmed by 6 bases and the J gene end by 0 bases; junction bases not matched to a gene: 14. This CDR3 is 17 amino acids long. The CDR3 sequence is CASTLPGSREHQETQYF. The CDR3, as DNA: TGTGCCAGCACCCTCCCTGGTTCGCGGGAGCACCAAGAGACCCAGTACTTC.

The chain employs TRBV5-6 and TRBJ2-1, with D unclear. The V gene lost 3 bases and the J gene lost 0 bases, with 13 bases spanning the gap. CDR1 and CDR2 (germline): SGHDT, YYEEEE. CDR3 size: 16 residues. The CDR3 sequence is CASSSLGKSSYNEQFF. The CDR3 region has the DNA TGTGCCAGCAGCTCCCTCGGCAAAAGCTCCTACAATGAGCAGTTCTTC.